The 8 T cell receptor beta chains below were found in one sample sequenced in a study of T-cell reconstitution after alpha-beta-depleted transplantation in children. Unique molecular identifiers were built into the TCRbeta library. Each CDR3 protein is one row after TCRdb ran MiXCR on the PCR reads. The sample has some 590,000 distinct CDR3 sequences, roughly a tenth seen once. Here the sequenced sample was PBMCs from the stem cell graft donor, taken from the stem cell graft. Source of these receptors: a human donor who donated a stem cell graft to a child with acute myeloid leukemia.

The V gene is TRBV12-5, the J gene TRBJ1-1; D not resolved. The ends were cut back, 11 bases at V and 5 bases at J, with 21 bases in the middle. Germline V gene lookup returns CDR1 LGHNT and CDR2 FRNRAP. The CDR3 has 14 amino acids. CDR3 amino acids: CAPPLLGKATEAFF. Here the CDR3 DNA reads TGTGCTCCTCCCCTATTGGGAAAAGCTACTGAAGCTTTCTTT.

This sequence joins TRBV12-3 or TRBV12-4 and TRBJ1-1; D is unclear. This CDR3 region has 13 residues. Trimming took off 6 bases at V and 0 bases at J, with 8 bases between the two ends. The CDR3 DNA is TGTGCCAGCAGCATAAAATTGAACACTGAAGCTTTCTTT. Encoded protein: CASSIKLNTEAFF.

This clonotype came up a few times. The chain links TRBV20-1 to TRBJ1-1; D gene ambiguous. The V end lost 2 bases, the J end lost 3 bases, and 7 bases lay between the germline ends. CDR1 DFQATT and CDR2 SNEGSKA come from the germline V gene (reference sequence). CDR3 size: 12 residues. This CDR3 reads CSARSGDTEAFF. The CDR3 coding sequence is TGCAGTGCTAGATCTGGGGACACTGAAGCTTTCTTT.

This clonotype appeared many times. V usage is TRBV20-1 and J usage is TRBJ2-1; 8 bases agree with TRBD2. The CDR3 is 17 amino acids. Germline values: CDR1 DFQATT, CDR2 SNEGSKA (reference sequence). The V gene end was trimmed by 0 bases and the J gene end by 4 bases; junction bases not matched to a gene: 11. CDR3: CSARDWFGLATYNEQFF. The CDR3 DNA follows: TGCAGTGCTAGAGATTGGTTCGGACTAGCAACTTACAATGAGCAGTTCTTC.

This clonotype showed up many times. V and J are TRBV9 and TRBJ2-7, with TRBD2 as a possible D gene (6 bases). V gave up 4 bases and J gave up 7 bases, with 18 bases separating them. CDR1 is SGDLS and CDR2 is YYNGEE in the germline V gene. The CDR3 contains 14 residues. The DNA of the CDR3 is TGTGCCAGCAGCCTTAGCGGAGAGTTAGGAGAGCAGTACTTC. It translates to CASSLSGELGEQYF. The full variable domain, with the rest looked up from reference TRBV9 and TRBJ2-7, is DSGVTQTPKHLITATGQRVTLRCSPRSGDLSVYWYQQSLDQGLQFLIQYYNGEERAKGNILERFSAQQFPDLHSELNLSSLELGDSALYFCASSLSGELGEQYFGPGTRLTVT.

There are a few counts of this clonotype. V usage is TRBV28 and J usage is TRBJ2-5, with a possible D match to TRBD1 (5 bases). V gave up 7 bases and J gave up 1 base, with 13 bases separating them. Germline loops: CDR1 MDHEN, CDR2 SYDVKM. The CDR3 runs 14 residues. CDR3 sequence reads: CASTSPGLQETQYF. The CDR3 DNA reads as TGTGCCAGCACCTCGCCAGGGCTCCAAGAGACCCAGTACTTC.

This clonotype turned up a few times. V usage is TRBV6-1 and J usage is TRBJ1-5; TRBD1 aligns across 8 bases. This CDR3 has 15 amino acids. V trimming: 6 bases; J trimming: 5 bases; junction bases outside the gene matches: 9. The V gene's germline CDR1 is MNHNS and CDR2 SASEGT. CDR3 nucleotides: TGTGCCAGCAGGCCGGACAGGGAGGCGTATCAGCCCCAGCATTTT. Translated: CASRPDREAYQPQHF.

This clonotype came up many times. The chain combines TRBV12-3 or TRBV12-4 with TRBJ1-5; no clear D gene. Trimming stripped 3 bases from V and 1 base from J, with 4 bases between. This CDR3 contains 13 residues. In nucleotides, the CDR3 is TGTGCCAGCAGTTTTAGGAGCAATCAGCCCCAGCATTTT. The encoded protein is CASSFRSNQPQHF.